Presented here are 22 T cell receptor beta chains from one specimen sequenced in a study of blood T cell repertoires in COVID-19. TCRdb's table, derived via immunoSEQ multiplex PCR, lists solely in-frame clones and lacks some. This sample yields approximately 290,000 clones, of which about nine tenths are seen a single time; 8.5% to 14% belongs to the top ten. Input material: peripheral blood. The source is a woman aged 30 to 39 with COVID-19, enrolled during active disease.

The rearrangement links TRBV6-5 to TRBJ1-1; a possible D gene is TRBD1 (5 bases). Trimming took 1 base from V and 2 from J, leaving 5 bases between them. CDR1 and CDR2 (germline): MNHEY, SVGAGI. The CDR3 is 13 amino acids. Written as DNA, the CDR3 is TGTGCCAGCAGTTACTGGGGCAACACTGAAGCTTTCTTT. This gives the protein CASSYWGNTEAFF.

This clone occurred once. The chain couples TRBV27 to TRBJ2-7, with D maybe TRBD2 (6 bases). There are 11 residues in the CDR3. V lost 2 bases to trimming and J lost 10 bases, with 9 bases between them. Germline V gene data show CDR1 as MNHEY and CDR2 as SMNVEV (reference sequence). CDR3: CASSLGGSQYF. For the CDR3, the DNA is TGTGCCAGCAGTTTAGGAGGGAGTCAGTACTTC.

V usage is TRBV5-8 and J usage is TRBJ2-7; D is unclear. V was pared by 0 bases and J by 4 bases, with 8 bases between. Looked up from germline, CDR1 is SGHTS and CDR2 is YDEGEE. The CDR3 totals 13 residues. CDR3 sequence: CASSLASEYEQYF. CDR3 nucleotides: TGTGCCAGCAGCTTGGCGTCTGAGTACGAGCAGTACTTC.

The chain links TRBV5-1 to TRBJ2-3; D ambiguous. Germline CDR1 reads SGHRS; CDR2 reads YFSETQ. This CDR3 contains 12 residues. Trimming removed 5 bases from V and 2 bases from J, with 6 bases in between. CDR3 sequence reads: CASRASTDTQYF. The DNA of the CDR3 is TGCGCCAGCAGGGCTTCCACAGATACGCAGTATTTT.

The CDR3 region has the DNA TGTGCCAGCTCACCCAGGGTGGGAGAAAAACTGTTTTTT. It is translated as CASSPRVGEKLFF. The chain joins TRBV18 to TRBJ1-4; a possible D gene is TRBD1 (5 bases). Trimming removed 3 bases at V and 8 bases at J, with 10 bases between. The CDR3 extends over 13 amino acids. Germline CDR1 KGHSH, CDR2 LQKENI.

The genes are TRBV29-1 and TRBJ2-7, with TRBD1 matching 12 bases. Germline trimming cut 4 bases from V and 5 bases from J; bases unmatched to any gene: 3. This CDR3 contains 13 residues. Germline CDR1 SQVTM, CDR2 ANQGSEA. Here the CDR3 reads CSVAGTGGDEQYF. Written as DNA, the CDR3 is TGCAGCGTTGCGGGGACAGGGGGCGACGAGCAGTACTTC.

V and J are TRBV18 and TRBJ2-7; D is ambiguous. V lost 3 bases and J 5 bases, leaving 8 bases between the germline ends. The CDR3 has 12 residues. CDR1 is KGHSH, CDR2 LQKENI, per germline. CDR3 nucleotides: TGTGCCAGCTCACCTCGTACTAACGAGCAGTACTTC. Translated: CASSPRTNEQYF.

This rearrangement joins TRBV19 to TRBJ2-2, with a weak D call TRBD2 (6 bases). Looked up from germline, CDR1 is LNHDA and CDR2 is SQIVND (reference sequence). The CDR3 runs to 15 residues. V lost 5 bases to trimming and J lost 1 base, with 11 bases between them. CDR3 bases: TGTGCCAGTAGTGGACTATCTGGGAACACCGGGGAGCTGTTTTTT. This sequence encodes CASSGLSGNTGELFF. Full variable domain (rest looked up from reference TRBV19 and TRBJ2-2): DGGITQSPKYLFRKEGQNVTLSCEQNLNHDAMYWYRQDPGQGLRLIYYSQIVNDFQKGDIAEGYSVSREKKESFPLTVTSAQKNPTAFYLCASSGLSGNTGELFFGEGSRLTVL.

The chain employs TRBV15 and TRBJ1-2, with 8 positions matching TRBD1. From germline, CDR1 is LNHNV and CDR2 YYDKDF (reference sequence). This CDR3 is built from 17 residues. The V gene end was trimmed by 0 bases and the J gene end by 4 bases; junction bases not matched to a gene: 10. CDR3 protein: CATSRDGTGGVFYGYTF. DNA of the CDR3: TGTGCCACCAGCAGAGATGGTACAGGGGGTGTGTTCTATGGCTACACCTTC.

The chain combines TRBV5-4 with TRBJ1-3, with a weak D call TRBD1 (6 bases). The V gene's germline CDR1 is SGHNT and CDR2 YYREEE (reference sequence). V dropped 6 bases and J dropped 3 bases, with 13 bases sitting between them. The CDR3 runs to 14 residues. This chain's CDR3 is CASTPGTFGNTIYF. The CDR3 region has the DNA TGTGCCAGCACCCCAGGGACATTTGGAAACACCATATATTTT. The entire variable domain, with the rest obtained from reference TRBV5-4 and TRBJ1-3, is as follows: ETGVTQSPTHLIKTRGQQVTLRCSSQSGHNTVSWYQQALGQGPQFIFQYYREEENGRGNFPPRFSGLQFPNYSSELNVNALELDDSALYLCASTPGTFGNTIYFGEGSWLTVV.

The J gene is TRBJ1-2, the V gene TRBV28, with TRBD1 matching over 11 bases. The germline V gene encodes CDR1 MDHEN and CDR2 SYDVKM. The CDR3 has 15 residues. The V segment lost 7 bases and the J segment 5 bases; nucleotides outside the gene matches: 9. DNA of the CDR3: TGTGCCAGCACCCTCGTGGGACAGGGGGGATATGGCTACACCTTC. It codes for CASTLVGQGGYGYTF.

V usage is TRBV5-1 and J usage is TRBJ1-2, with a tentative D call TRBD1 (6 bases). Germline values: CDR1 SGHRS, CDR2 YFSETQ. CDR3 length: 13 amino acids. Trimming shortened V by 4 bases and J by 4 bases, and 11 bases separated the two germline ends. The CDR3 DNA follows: TGCGCCAGCAGCACGGACAGACTCTATGGCTACACCTTC. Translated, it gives CASSTDRLYGYTF.

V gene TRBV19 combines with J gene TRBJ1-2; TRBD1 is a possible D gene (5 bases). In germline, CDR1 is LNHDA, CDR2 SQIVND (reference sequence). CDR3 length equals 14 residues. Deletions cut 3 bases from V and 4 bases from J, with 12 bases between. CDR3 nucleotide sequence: TGTGCCAGTAGTATGGGGGGAGTTGGCTATGGCTACACCTTC. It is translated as CASSMGGVGYGYTF.

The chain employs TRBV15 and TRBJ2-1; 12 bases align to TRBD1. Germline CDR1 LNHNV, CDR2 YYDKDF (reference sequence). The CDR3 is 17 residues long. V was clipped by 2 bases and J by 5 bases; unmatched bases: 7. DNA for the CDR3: TGTGCCACCAGCAGATCCCGGGACAGGGGGCCCCACAATGAGCAGTTCTTC. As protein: CATSRSRDRGPHNEQFF.

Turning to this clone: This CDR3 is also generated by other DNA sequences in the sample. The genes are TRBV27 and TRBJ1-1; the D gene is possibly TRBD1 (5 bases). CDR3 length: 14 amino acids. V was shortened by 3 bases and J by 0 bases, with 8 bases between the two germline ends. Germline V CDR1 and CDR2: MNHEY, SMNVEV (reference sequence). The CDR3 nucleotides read TGTGCCAGCAGTTTGACAGCGATGAACACTGAAGCTTTCTTT. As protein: CASSLTAMNTEAFF.

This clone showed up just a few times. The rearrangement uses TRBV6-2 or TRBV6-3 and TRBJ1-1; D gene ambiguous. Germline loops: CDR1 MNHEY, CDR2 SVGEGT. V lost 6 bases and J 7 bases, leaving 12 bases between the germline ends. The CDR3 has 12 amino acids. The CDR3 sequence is CASSRVGGEAFF. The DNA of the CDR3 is TGTGCCAGCAGCCGGGTTGGCGGTGAAGCTTTCTTT.

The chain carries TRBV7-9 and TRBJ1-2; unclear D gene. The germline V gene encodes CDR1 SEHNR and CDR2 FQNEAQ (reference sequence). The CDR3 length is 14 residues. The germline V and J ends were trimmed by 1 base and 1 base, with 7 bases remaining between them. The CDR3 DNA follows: TGTGCCAGCAGCTTAGTTGGCAGTAACTATGGCTACACCTTC. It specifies CASSLVGSNYGYTF.

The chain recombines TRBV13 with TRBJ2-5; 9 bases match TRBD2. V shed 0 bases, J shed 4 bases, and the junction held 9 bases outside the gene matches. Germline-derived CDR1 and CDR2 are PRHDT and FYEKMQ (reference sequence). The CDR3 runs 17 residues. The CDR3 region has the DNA TGTGCCAGCAGCTTAGGCTACGTGCGGGGGGGCGCAGAGACCCAGTACTTC. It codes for CASSLGYVRGGAETQYF.

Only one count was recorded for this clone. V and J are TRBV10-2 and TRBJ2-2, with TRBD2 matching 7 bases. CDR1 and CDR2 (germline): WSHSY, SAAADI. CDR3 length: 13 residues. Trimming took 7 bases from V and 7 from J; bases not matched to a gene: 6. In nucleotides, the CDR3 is TGCGCCAGCACCCTATGGGAGGGCGGGGAGCTGTTTTTT. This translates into CASTLWEGGELFF.

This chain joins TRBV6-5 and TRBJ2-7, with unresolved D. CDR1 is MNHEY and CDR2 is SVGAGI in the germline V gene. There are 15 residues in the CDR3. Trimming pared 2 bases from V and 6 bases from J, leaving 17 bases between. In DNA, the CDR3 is TGTGCCAGCAGTTACGGAACGAGCCGGGTTGGCGAGCAGTACTTC. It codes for CASSYGTSRVGEQYF.

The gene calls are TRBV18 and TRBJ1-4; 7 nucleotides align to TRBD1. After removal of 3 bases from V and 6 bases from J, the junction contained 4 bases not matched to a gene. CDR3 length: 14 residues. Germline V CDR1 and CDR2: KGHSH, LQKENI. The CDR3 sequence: CASSPNGQDEKLFF. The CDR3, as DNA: TGTGCCAGCTCACCTAACGGACAGGATGAAAAACTGTTTTTT.

For the CDR3, the DNA is TGTGCCAGTAGTCTTCGAGGGGAGGTCACTGAAGCTTTCTTT. Its translation: CASSLRGEVTEAFF. The V call is TRBV19, the J call TRBJ1-1; perhaps TRBD1 as D (5 bases). V lost 5 bases and J 4 bases, leaving 14 bases between the germline ends. The CDR3 runs 14 residues. Per germline, CDR1 LNHDA and CDR2 SQIVND (reference sequence).